What follows are 28 T cell receptor beta chains derived from one specimen sequenced in a study of monozygotic twins with inflammatory bowel disease. TCRdb re-analyzed the 5' RACE reads; it lists each CDR3 protein once, without DNA. This table holds about 160,000 distinct CDR3 sequences. The sequencing sample was made of blood. Every receptor here comes from a human donor with ulcerative colitis or Crohn's disease, or a healthy co-twin of an affected twin (not recorded which).

The chain joins TRBV29-1 to TRBJ1-2; TCRdb proposes TRBD1, but this gene call is untestable without DNA. Germline lookup yields CDR1 SQVTM and CDR2 ANQGSEA. CDR3 length: 18 amino acids. The CDR3 sequence: CSVEESFGVWGEPGGYTF.

This CDR3 is CASNFGLAGLSGGYEQYF. V gene TRBV5-5 combines with J gene TRBJ2-7; TCRdb calls TRBD2, which cannot be checked without DNA. The CDR3 totals 18 residues. Germline values: CDR1 SGHKS, CDR2 YYEKEE (reference sequence).

This rearrangement joins TRBV6-1 to TRBJ2-3; lacking DNA, the TRBD1 call made by TCRdb goes unchecked. The CDR3 covers 15 residues. Germline V gives CDR1 MNHNS, CDR2 SASEGT. This CDR3 reads CASSPQRTRTDTQYF.

The genes are TRBV5-1 and TRBJ2-5; the TCRdb call, TRBD2, lacks DNA for checking. There are 15 residues in the CDR3. Germline lookup yields CDR1 SGHRS and CDR2 YFSETQ. CDR3 loop: CASTTSGTYQETQYF. Full variable domain (missing parts from reference TRBV5-1 and TRBJ2-5): KAGVTQTPRYLIKTRGQQVTLSCSPISGHRSVSWYQQTPGQGLQFLFEYFSETQRNKGNFPGRFSGRQFSNSRSEMNVSTLELGDSALYLCASTTSGTYQETQYFGPGTRLLVL.

V usage is TRBV12-3 or TRBV12-4 and J usage is TRBJ2-7; the D call of TRBD1 rests on TCRdb alone, since no DNA is present to check it. The CDR3 is made up of 12 amino acids. The chain's CDR3 is CASSRGAGEQYF.

The chain employs TRBV7-9 and TRBJ2-7; TCRdb returns TRBD1, unconfirmable since there is no DNA. The CDR3 has 15 residues. The germline CDR1 and CDR2 sequences are SEHNR and FQNEAQ (reference sequence). The chain's CDR3 is CASSGTGTGLYEQYF.

This sequence joins TRBV5-1 and TRBJ2-7; checking the TCRdb D call of TRBD1 is not possible without DNA. Germline lookup yields CDR1 SGHRS and CDR2 YFSETQ. CDR3 size: 15 residues. The CDR3 reads CASSPRTGSTYEQYF.

The V call is TRBV5-1, the J call TRBJ2-3; the TCRdb call, TRBD2, lacks DNA for checking. The CDR3 consists of 17 residues. The V gene's germline CDR1 is SGHRS and CDR2 YFSETQ. The CDR3 sequence: CASSVGLAGVRTDTQYF.

The gene calls are TRBV7-2 and TRBJ2-1; TCRdb's D gene call, TRBD2, goes unchecked for lack of DNA. CDR1 and CDR2 from the germline V gene are SGHTA and FQGNSA. This CDR3 region has 16 residues. This CDR3 reads CASSFLAGVSYNEQFF.

The chain recombines TRBV6-1 with TRBJ2-1; with no DNA, the TCRdb D assignment of TRBD2 cannot be verified. This CDR3 spans 15 amino acids. The germline V gene has CDR1 MNHNS and CDR2 SASEGT. CDR3 protein: CASSRGRGDYNEQFF.

J is TRBJ1-2 and V is TRBV29-1; TCRdb's D gene call, TRBD1, goes unchecked for lack of DNA. CDR1 is SQVTM and CDR2 is ANQGSEA in the germline V gene. This CDR3 is 11 amino acids long. This CDR3 reads CSAGTGYGYTF.

The chain couples TRBV6-1 to TRBJ1-1; TCRdb picks TRBD1, but there is no DNA to check that call. Germline lookup yields CDR1 MNHNS and CDR2 SASEGT. CDR3 length: 14 residues. The CDR3 protein is CASSAGPGSTEAFF.

The chain has TRBV7-2 and TRBJ2-3. CDR3 length: 14 amino acids. CDR1 and CDR2 (germline): SGHTA, FQGNSA. The CDR3 here is CASSSAGATDTQYF.

The CDR3: CASSTQGLGSPLHF. The chain carries TRBV7-9 and TRBJ1-6; the TCRdb D gene call, TRBD1, has no DNA to confirm it. Germline loops: CDR1 SEHNR, CDR2 FQNEAQ (reference sequence). CDR3 length: 14 residues.

The chain links TRBV20-1 to TRBJ1-1; TCRdb names TRBD1, which stays unverified in the absence of DNA. CDR1 is DFQATT and CDR2 is SNEGSKA in the germline V gene (reference sequence). This CDR3 is 13 amino acids long. The CDR3 here is CRSPQGKGGEAFF.

This CDR3 is CAISDSYTDTQYF. The chain is built from TRBV10-3 and TRBJ2-3. Germline V lookup: CDR1 ENHRY, CDR2 SYGVKD. The CDR3 has 13 residues.

The chain carries TRBV20-1 and TRBJ1-1. Germline assignment: CDR1 DFQATT and CDR2 SNEGSKA (reference sequence). This CDR3 contains 14 residues. The chain's CDR3 is CSASRRGMNTEAFF.

This chain links TRBV12-3 or TRBV12-4 with TRBJ1-2. This CDR3 comprises 12 residues. The CDR3 here is CASSRERDGYTF.

This chain joins TRBV27 and TRBJ2-1. This CDR3 spans 13 amino acids. In germline, CDR1 is MNHEY, CDR2 SMNVEV (reference sequence). The CDR3 sequence: CASSLFTHNEQFF.

The gene calls are TRBV7-3 and TRBJ2-7; checking the TCRdb D call of TRBD2 is not possible without DNA. This CDR3 has 18 residues. CDR1 is SGHTA, CDR2 FQGTGA, per germline. The CDR3 loop is CASSFLPATGVGTYEQYF.

The rearrangement links TRBV6-5 to TRBJ2-5; TCRdb calls TRBD1, which cannot be checked without DNA. This CDR3 spans 12 amino acids. CDR1 MNHEY and CDR2 SVGAGI come from the germline V gene. CDR3 residues: CASNRGGETQYF.

The chain is built from TRBV6-5 and TRBJ1-5; TCRdb proposes TRBD1, but this gene call is untestable without DNA. The CDR3 totals 18 residues. The germline V gene encodes CDR1 MNHEY and CDR2 SVGAGI. The CDR3 loop reads CATRPERWGTGGTQPQHF.

This CDR3 is CASSIGVQGANTGELFF. The chain is built from TRBV19 and TRBJ2-2; TCRdb's D gene call, TRBD1, goes unchecked for lack of DNA. The CDR3 totals 17 residues. Germline lookup yields CDR1 LNHDA and CDR2 SQIVND (reference sequence).

The rearrangement joins TRBV4-1 to TRBJ1-1; the TCRdb D gene call, TRBD1, has no DNA to confirm it. Germline V CDR1 and CDR2: MGHRA, YSYEKL. CDR3 length: 18 amino acids. CDR3 residues: CASSQDEDRVGGNTEAFF.

The chain is built from TRBV5-1 and TRBJ2-3; TCRdb's D call of TRBD2 is untestable without DNA. This CDR3 contains 17 residues. CDR1 is SGHRS and CDR2 is YFSETQ in the germline V gene. CDR3 loop: CASSLRLRGSFTDTQYF.

The J gene is TRBJ2-1, the V gene TRBV10-3; the D call from TCRdb, TRBD1, cannot be confirmed without DNA. The CDR3 runs to 13 residues. In germline, CDR1 is ENHRY, CDR2 SYGVKD. The chain's CDR3 is CAISLRTNNEQFF.

The rearrangement uses TRBV20-1 and TRBJ2-3; TCRdb's D call of TRBD2 is untestable without DNA. The CDR3 length is 14 residues. Per germline, CDR1 DFQATT and CDR2 SNEGSKA (reference sequence). The CDR3 is CSAGTSGRSDTQYF.

V gene TRBV27 combines with J gene TRBJ1-2; absent DNA, TCRdb's TRBD1 call cannot be checked. This CDR3 contains 17 residues. Germline lookup yields CDR1 MNHEY and CDR2 SMNVEV (reference sequence). The CDR3 sequence: CASSLSPGQTSNYGYTF.